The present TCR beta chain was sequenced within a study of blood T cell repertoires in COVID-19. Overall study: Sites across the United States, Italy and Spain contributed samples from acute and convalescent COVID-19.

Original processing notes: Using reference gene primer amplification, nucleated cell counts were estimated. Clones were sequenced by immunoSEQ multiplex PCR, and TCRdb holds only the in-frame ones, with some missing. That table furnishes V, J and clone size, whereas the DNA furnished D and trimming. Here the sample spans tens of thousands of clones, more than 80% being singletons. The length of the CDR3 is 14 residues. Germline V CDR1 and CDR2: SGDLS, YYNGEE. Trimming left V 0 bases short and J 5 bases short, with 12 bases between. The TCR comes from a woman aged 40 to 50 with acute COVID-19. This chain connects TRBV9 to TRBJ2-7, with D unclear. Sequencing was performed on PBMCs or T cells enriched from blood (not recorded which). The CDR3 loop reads CASSVVACLNEQYV. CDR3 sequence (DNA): TGTGCCAGCAGCGTAGTGGCATGTTTGAACGAGCAGTACGTC.